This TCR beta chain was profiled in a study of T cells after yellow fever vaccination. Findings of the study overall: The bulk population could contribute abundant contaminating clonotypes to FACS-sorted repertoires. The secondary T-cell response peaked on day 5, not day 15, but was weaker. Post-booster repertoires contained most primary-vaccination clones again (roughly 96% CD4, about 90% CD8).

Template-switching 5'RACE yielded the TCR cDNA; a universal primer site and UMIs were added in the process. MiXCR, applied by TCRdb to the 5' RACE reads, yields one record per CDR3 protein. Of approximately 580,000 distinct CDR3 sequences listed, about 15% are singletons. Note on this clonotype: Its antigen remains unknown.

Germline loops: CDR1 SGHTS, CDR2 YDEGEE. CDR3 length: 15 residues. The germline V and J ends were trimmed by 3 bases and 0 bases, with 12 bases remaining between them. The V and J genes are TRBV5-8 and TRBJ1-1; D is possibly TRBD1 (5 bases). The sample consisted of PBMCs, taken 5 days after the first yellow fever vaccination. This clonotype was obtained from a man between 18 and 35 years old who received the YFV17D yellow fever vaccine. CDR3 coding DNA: TGTGCCAGCAGCTCCTCACCAGGGTTGAACACTGAAGCTTTCTTT. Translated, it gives CASSSSPGLNTEAFF.